These T cell receptor beta chains were read from a single sample in a study of T cells in Graves' hyperthyroidism and ophthalmopathy. TCRdb fed the multiplex PCR reads into MiXCR, producing one record per CDR3 protein. The table has roughly 290,000 distinct CDR3 sequences, less than 15% seen once. Sequenced input: blood. The receptors derive from a woman in her twenties or thirties with Graves' hyperthyroidism that later progressed to Graves' ophthalmopathy. The CDR3 runs from the conserved cysteine through the conserved F or W. Fields, in order: CDR3 DNA, CDR3 protein, J gene, clone size, D gene, V gene. A D gene is named only where the DNA matches it firmly. Clone size is given for some rows only: seen once, a few or many times, or a class if the clone is expanded.

CDR3nt: TGTGCCATCAGTGTGGGGGAAAATTCACCCCTCCACTTT
CDR3aa: CAISVGENSPLHF
j_gene: TRBJ1-6
abundance: few
d_gene: NA
v_gene: TRBV10-3

CDR3nt: TGCGCCAGCAGCTTGTACAGTGAGGGGAACTACGAGCAGTACTTC
CDR3aa: CASSLYSEGNYEQYF
j_gene: TRBJ2-7
abundance: many
d_gene: NA
v_gene: TRBV5-1

CDR3nt: TGTGCCAGCAGCTTAGTAGTCAGGGGAACGGATACGCAGTATTTT
CDR3aa: CASSLVVRGTDTQYF
j_gene: TRBJ2-3
abundance: many
d_gene: NA
v_gene: TRBV7-6

CDR3nt: TGTGCCAGCAATTTAGGGCGAATCAGTGAAGCTTTCTTT
CDR3aa: CASNLGRISEAFF
j_gene: TRBJ1-1
abundance: many
d_gene: NA
v_gene: TRBV28

CDR3nt: TGTGCCATCAGTGCCACCGAGGGGGCAAGGACTGAAGCTTTCTTT
CDR3aa: CAISATEGARTEAFF
j_gene: TRBJ1-1
abundance: many
d_gene: TRBD1
v_gene: TRBV10-3

CDR3nt: TGTGCCAGCAGTGGAACTAGCTTAGCCTACAATGAGCAGTTCTTC
CDR3aa: CASSGTSLAYNEQFF
j_gene: TRBJ2-1
abundance: many
d_gene: NA
v_gene: TRBV2

CDR3nt: TGCGCCAGCAGCTCAGATTCCCAGGGACTAGCGGCTAATGAGCAGTTCTTC
CDR3aa: CASSSDSQGLAANEQFF
j_gene: TRBJ2-1
abundance: NA
d_gene: TRBD2
v_gene: TRBV5-1

CDR3nt: TGCGCCAGCAGCCAAGCTCAAGCGGGAGATTTCTACAATGAGCAGTTCTTC
CDR3aa: CASSQAQAGDFYNEQFF
j_gene: TRBJ2-1
abundance: NA
d_gene: TRBD2
v_gene: TRBV5-1

CDR3nt: TGTGCCAGCAGCATAACTCCGGGACAGGGGGCGGCGGGGGAGCTGTTTTTT
CDR3aa: CASSITPGQGAAGELFF
j_gene: TRBJ2-2
abundance: NA
d_gene: TRBD1
v_gene: TRBV6-1

CDR3nt: TGTGCCAGCAGCGTAGACACAGGGGGGTACGAGCAGTACTTC
CDR3aa: CASSVDTGGYEQYF
j_gene: TRBJ2-7
abundance: NA
d_gene: TRBD1
v_gene: TRBV12-3/TRBV12-4

CDR3nt: TGTGCCAGCAGACCCGGGAGAAGTATTGGTAGGAAGGGGGAGCTGTTTTTT
CDR3aa: CASRPGRSIGRKGELFF
j_gene: TRBJ2-2
abundance: many
d_gene: NA
v_gene: TRBV28

CDR3nt: TGTGCCAGCAGTCTCCCCGGGGGTAGCGGTGTGCACAATGAGCAGTTCTTC
CDR3aa: CASSLPGGSGVHNEQFF
j_gene: TRBJ2-1
abundance: many
d_gene: NA
v_gene: TRBV28

CDR3nt: TGCAGTGCTGCCCGTGCTAGCGGGAGTATCACCGGGGAGCTGTTTTTT
CDR3aa: CSAARASGSITGELFF
j_gene: TRBJ2-2
abundance: many
d_gene: TRBD2
v_gene: TRBV20-1

CDR3nt: TGTGCCAGCAGCTCCCAGGTCAGGGGGTTTTCCGGGGAGCTGTTTTTT
CDR3aa: CASSSQVRGFSGELFF
j_gene: TRBJ2-2
abundance: few
d_gene: TRBD1
v_gene: TRBV7-6

CDR3nt: TGTGCCAGCAAAAGCGGCGGAGATACGCAGTATTTT
CDR3aa: CASKSGGDTQYF
j_gene: TRBJ2-3
abundance: many
d_gene: NA
v_gene: TRBV28

CDR3nt: TGTGCCTGGACCAGAACGGGATATGGCTACACCTTC
CDR3aa: CAWTRTGYGYTF
j_gene: TRBJ1-2
abundance: few
d_gene: NA
v_gene: TRBV30

CDR3nt: TGCAGTGCTAGAGTGCGGGGGCGAGTGGACGAGCAGTACTTC
CDR3aa: CSARVRGRVDEQYF
j_gene: TRBJ2-7
abundance: many
d_gene: NA
v_gene: TRBV20-1

CDR3nt: TGTGCCAGTAGGAACAGGGGACTTCGGACCGGGGAGCTGTTTTTT
CDR3aa: CASRNRGLRTGELFF
j_gene: TRBJ2-2
abundance: few
d_gene: NA
v_gene: TRBV19

CDR3nt: TGCGCCAGCAGCTTGTCGGGGGGCCGGGATACGCAGTATTTT
CDR3aa: CASSLSGGRDTQYF
j_gene: TRBJ2-3
abundance: NA
d_gene: NA
v_gene: TRBV5-1

CDR3nt: TGCAGTGCAAACCCGACACTAGCGGGAGGGCCAAGTGAGACGCAGTATTTT
CDR3aa: CSANPTLAGGPSETQYF
j_gene: TRBJ2-3
abundance: many
d_gene: TRBD2
v_gene: TRBV20-1

CDR3nt: TGCAGCGTTCACGCGGGACAGGGGGCTTACGAGCAGTACTTC
CDR3aa: CSVHAGQGAYEQYF
j_gene: TRBJ2-7
abundance: many
d_gene: TRBD1
v_gene: TRBV29-1

CDR3nt: TGCAGTGCTACTCCGAGGGGGGCAGGGGCCTTCGACGAGCAGTACTTC
CDR3aa: CSATPRGAGAFDEQYF
j_gene: TRBJ2-7
abundance: many
d_gene: NA
v_gene: TRBV20-1

CDR3nt: TGTGCCACCAGCGTGGGGTCCCCGGGAGAACAGTTCTTC
CDR3aa: CATSVGSPGEQFF
j_gene: TRBJ2-1
abundance: NA
d_gene: NA
v_gene: TRBV15

CDR3nt: TGTGCCAGCAGCCTAGGGGAGAGTGCGGGGACCGGGGAGCTGTTTTTT
CDR3aa: CASSLGESAGTGELFF
j_gene: TRBJ2-2
abundance: many
d_gene: NA
v_gene: TRBV7-3

CDR3nt: TGTGCCAGCAGGAGAGAGGCAGGGGTCGTCAATCAGCCCCAGCATTTT
CDR3aa: CASRREAGVVNQPQHF
j_gene: TRBJ1-5
abundance: many
d_gene: NA
v_gene: TRBV2

CDR3nt: TGTGCCAGCAGTTTAAATGGCAGGGAAAAACTGTTTTTT
CDR3aa: CASSLNGREKLFF
j_gene: TRBJ1-4
abundance: few
d_gene: NA
v_gene: TRBV28